This is a list of T cell receptor beta chains from one sample in a study of cytomegalovirus exposure and HLA in healthy donors. Assay used: immunoSEQ multiplex PCR; TCRdb lists only in-frame clones, some missing. Counted here are about 160,000 clones, roughly 80% occurring once; the ten biggest clones make up around 10%. The material sequenced was PBMCs. Receptors were obtained from a man in his forties or fifties in good health and CMV-seropositive. Each CDR3 is given with its conserved first and last residue. D genes are given only for firm matches. Some rows have no size entry. The others give once, few or many, or a class for an expanded clone.

V gene	clone size	D gene	J gene	CDR3 protein	CDR3 DNA
TRBV9	-	-	TRBJ1-5	CASSVGRTESGRSRNQPQHF	TGTGCCAGCAGCGTAGGTAGGACGGAATCTGGGAGAAGTAGGAATCAGCCCCAGCATTTT
TRBV11-3	-	TRBD2	TRBJ2-1	CASSLGVAGGGKNEQFF	TGTGCCAGCAGCTTAGGTGTCGCGGGAGGGGGTAAGAATGAGCAGTTCTTC
TRBV20-1	-	-	TRBJ1-2	CSATGNYGYTF	TGCAGCGCGACGGGGAACTATGGCTACACCTTC
TRBV4-3	-	TRBD1	TRBJ2-1	CASSQDRTGIDNEQFF	TGCGCCAGCAGCCAAGACAGGACAGGGATTGACAATGAGCAGTTCTTC
TRBV2	-	TRBD1	TRBJ2-1	CAVRQGLGANEQFF	TGTGCCGTCCGACAGGGGTTAGGAGCCAATGAGCAGTTCTTC
TRBV19	-	TRBD1	TRBJ1-6	CASSVDPGQGTTLHF	TGTGCCAGTAGTGTCGACCCGGGACAGGGGACAACCCTCCACTTT
TRBV4-2	-	TRBD2	TRBJ2-1	CASSQDPPGLGDNEQFF	TGTGCCAGCAGCCAAGATCCCCCGGGACTAGGAGACAATGAGCAGTTCTTC
TRBV2	once	-	TRBJ1-6	CASSGQVIYNSPLHF	TGTGCCAGCAGTGGACAGGTTATCTATAATTCACCCCTCCACTTT
TRBV19	-	TRBD1	TRBJ2-7	CASRPRTGETYEQYF	TGTGCCAGTAGGCCTAGGACAGGGGAAACCTACGAGCAGTACTTC
TRBV19	-	TRBD1	TRBJ2-7	CASRQGDEQYF	TGTGCCAGCAGACAGGGGGACGAGCAGTACTTC
TRBV28	once	-	TRBJ2-4	CASRWGGRDKNIQYF	TGTGCCAGCAGATGGGGGGGCAGAGACAAAAACATTCAGTACTTC
TRBV10-2	-	-	TRBJ1-1	CASSETGGVAEAFF	TGCGCCAGCAGTGAGACAGGTGGAGTCGCTGAAGCTTTCTTT
TRBV18	-	TRBD1	TRBJ1-1	CASSPFSDREENTEAFF	TGTGCCAGCTCACCTTTTTCCGACAGGGAGGAGAACACTGAAGCTTTCTTT
TRBV6-5	-	-	TRBJ2-7	CASSRGAYEQYF	TGTGCCAGCAGTCGCGGGGCCTACGAGCAGTACTTC
TRBV2	-	TRBD1	TRBJ1-5	CASTQDREFGASNQPQHF	TGTGCCAGCACCCAGGACAGGGAGTTTGGAGCTAGCAATCAGCCCCAGCATTTT
TRBV28	-	-	TRBJ1-5	CASRGGSEGNQPQHF	TGTGCCAGCAGGGGAGGGTCGGAGGGCAATCAGCCCCAGCATTTT
TRBV4-3	-	-	TRBJ1-2	CASSQWAESNYGYTF	TGCGCCAGCAGCCAGTGGGCTGAGAGTAACTATGGCTACACCTTC
TRBV6-1	-	-	TRBJ2-7	CASSEDRSYYEQYF	TGTGCCAGCAGTGAAGACAGATCCTACTACGAGCAGTACTTC
TRBV6-6	-	TRBD1	TRBJ2-1	CASSPGQGSYNEQFF	TGTGCCAGCAGTCCGGGACAGGGCTCCTACAATGAGCAGTTCTTC
TRBV9	-	-	TRBJ1-2	CASSVRQEYAYTF	TGTGCCAGCAGCGTACGGCAGGAATATGCCTACACCTTC
TRBV4-3	-	-	TRBJ1-1	CASSQGQHTEAFF	TGCGCCAGCAGCCAAGGACAGCACACTGAAGCTTTCTTT
TRBV5-1	-	TRBD1	TRBJ2-5	CASSLKQGSSETQYF	TGCGCCAGCAGCTTAAAACAGGGGTCCAGTGAGACCCAGTACTTC
TRBV7-2	-	-	TRBJ2-2	CASSFRRARAAGELFF	TGTGCCAGCAGCTTTCGACGCGCTAGAGCGGCCGGGGAGCTGTTTTTT
TRBV6-5	-	-	TRBJ2-1	CASSRSESSYNEQFF	TGTGCCAGCAGCCGAAGCGAGAGCTCCTACAATGAGCAGTTCTTC
TRBV27	-	-	TRBJ2-7	CASAVAKSSYEQYF	TGTGCCAGCGCTGTAGCGAAAAGCTCCTACGAGCAGTACTTC
TRBV9	-	-	TRBJ1-1	CASSPFLGDLGEAFF	TGTGCCAGCAGCCCCTTTCTAGGGGATTTAGGTGAAGCTTTCTTT
TRBV19	-	-	TRBJ2-1	CASSTLGREQFF	TGTGCCAGTAGTACCCTGGGGCGTGAGCAGTTCTTC
TRBV6-4	-	TRBD1	TRBJ1-2	CASSPGTGQSYTF	TGTGCCAGCAGCCCGGGGACAGGGCAGAGCTACACCTTC
TRBV19	-	TRBD2	TRBJ2-5	CASSMRGGPQETQYF	TGTGCCAGTAGTATGCGGGGGGGCCCCCAAGAGACCCAGTACTTC
TRBV28	-	-	TRBJ2-3	CASRPRGGATDTQYF	TGTGCCAGCAGACCTAGGGGGGGGGCCACAGATACGCAGTATTTT
TRBV10-3	-	-	TRBJ2-2	CAINPDRLTNTGELFF	TGTGCCATCAATCCTGACAGGCTTACGAACACCGGGGAGCTGTTTTTT
TRBV2	-	-	TRBJ2-3	CASRWDTPDTQYF	TGTGCCAGCAGATGGGACACCCCGGATACGCAGTATTTT
TRBV5-1	-	-	TRBJ2-7	CASSLDIFYEQYF	TGCGCCAGCAGCCTGGACATCTTCTACGAGCAGTACTTC
TRBV10-3	few	-	TRBJ2-7	CAISGGEADLAYEQYF	TGTGCCATCAGTGGAGGTGAAGCAGACCTAGCCTACGAGCAGTACTTC
TRBV19	-	-	TRBJ1-2	CASSRADHGYTF	TGTGCCAGTAGTAGGGCAGATCACGGCTACACCTTC
TRBV29-1	once	-	TRBJ2-3	CSVNRASTDTQYF	TGCAGCGTGAACAGGGCTAGCACAGATACGCAGTATTTT
TRBV6-5	-	TRBD1	TRBJ2-7	CASSSGRGRYEQYF	TGTGCCAGCAGTTCGGGCAGGGGGCGATACGAGCAGTACTTC
TRBV5-4	-	-	TRBJ1-5	CASRLGGDGPQHF	TGTGCCAGCAGACTAGGCGGGGATGGGCCCCAGCATTTT
TRBV7-9	few	-	TRBJ2-7	CASSPFPSYEQYF	TGTGCCAGCAGCCCCTTTCCCTCCTACGAGCAGTACTTC
TRBV18	-	-	TRBJ2-2	CASSPLRSDTGELFF	TGTGCCAGCTCACCATTGCGGTCTGACACCGGGGAGCTGTTTTTT
TRBV4-2	-	TRBD1	TRBJ1-1	CASSQDRGREAFF	TGTGCCAGCAGCCAAGACAGGGGGCGAGAAGCTTTCTTT
TRBV5-6	-	-	TRBJ2-3	CASSLTAQADTQYF	TGTGCCAGCAGCTTGACGGCGCAGGCAGATACGCAGTATTTT
TRBV15	-	-	TRBJ1-2	CATSTLTDGINYGYTF	TGTGCCACCAGCACATTAACCGACGGGATAAACTATGGCTACACCTTC
TRBV6-6	-	-	TRBJ2-3	CASLGWGTEGTDTQYF	TGTGCCAGCCTTGGCTGGGGGACGGAGGGAACAGATACGCAGTATTTT
TRBV13	-	TRBD2	TRBJ2-7	CASSFRGVSYEQYF	TGTGCCAGCAGCTTTCGGGGGGTCTCCTACGAGCAGTACTTC
TRBV28	-	TRBD1	TRBJ1-2	CASSLTWTGQGYTF	TGTGCCAGCAGTTTAACGTGGACAGGGCAGGGCTACACCTTC
TRBV30	-	TRBD1	TRBJ1-1	CAWQPPRRGRGTEAFF	TGTGCCTGGCAGCCCCCCCGCAGGGGGCGAGGCACTGAAGCTTTCTTT
TRBV19	-	-	TRBJ1-1	CASSSGGLETNTEAFF	TGTGCCAGTAGTAGCGGGGGCCTGGAGACGAACACTGAAGCTTTCTTT
TRBV9	-	TRBD1	TRBJ1-3	CASSVARDRVGGNTIYF	TGTGCCAGCAGCGTAGCTCGGGACAGGGTCGGGGGAAACACCATATATTTT